The 30 T cell receptor beta chains below all came from one sample that was sequenced in a study of T-cell reconstitution after alpha-beta-depleted transplantation in children. Unique molecular identifiers were incorporated into the prepared TCRbeta library. TCRdb called the PCR reads again in MiXCR, with one record for every CDR3 protein. The data contain roughly 300,000 distinct CDR3 sequences, around a tenth of them singletons. The specimen comprised peripheral blood, sampled 180 days after TCRalphabeta/CD19-depleted stem cell transplant. All receptors derive from a male patient aged 2 to 9 who had a stem cell transplant for chronic granulomatous disease, so the T cells may come from the graft donor.

This clonotype showed up many times. The rearrangement joins TRBV12-3 or TRBV12-4 to TRBJ2-1; the D call may be TRBD1 or TRBD2 (5 bases each). There are 14 residues in the CDR3. Trimming took 3 bases from V and 7 from J, leaving 13 bases between them. The CDR3 spells CASSFTRGRNEQFF. In DNA form, the CDR3 reads TGTGCCAGCAGTTTTACCCGGGGACGGAATGAGCAGTTCTTC.

This clonotype was recorded a few times. The chain joins TRBV3-1 to TRBJ2-3, with 8 bases fitting TRBD2. V trimming: 1 base; J trimming: 7 bases; junction bases outside the gene matches: 4. This CDR3 spans 14 amino acids. Germline CDR1 reads LGHDT; CDR2 reads YNNKEL (reference sequence). In DNA form, the CDR3 reads TGTGCCAGCAGCCAAGGGACTAGCCTCTATACGCAGTATTTT. It is translated as CASSQGTSLYTQYF.

This clonotype was observed once. No conserved phenylalanine or tryptophan is present at the end of the CDR3, so a read error is the likely explanation. The rearrangement links TRBV6-1 to TRBJ2-5; no clear D. CDR1 and CDR2 (germline): MNHNS, SASEGT. V was clipped by 8 bases and J by 4 bases, with 8 bases between them. This CDR3 has 11 residues. The CDR3 bases are TGTGCCAGCGGAATGGGAGAGACCCAGTACATC. It is translated as CASGMGETQYI.

This clonotype was detected ten times or more. The V and J genes are TRBV12-3 or TRBV12-4 and TRBJ2-7; D is perhaps TRBD1 (6 bases). The CDR3 is made up of 15 amino acids. V lost 3 bases and J lost 0, with 12 bases in between. The chain's CDR3 is CASSFGQLFSYEQYF. The CDR3 nucleotides are TGTGCCAGCAGTTTTGGACAGCTATTCTCCTACGAGCAGTACTTC.

This clonotype showed up just a few times. This rearrangement joins TRBV18 to TRBJ1-1, with D possibly TRBD1 on 5 matching bases. V lost 3 bases and J lost 6, with 14 bases in between. The CDR3 runs 14 residues. CDR1 is KGHSH and CDR2 is LQKENI in the germline V gene. This chain's CDR3 is CASSPLRVGAEAFF. For the CDR3, the DNA is TGTGCCAGCTCACCGCTGAGGGTGGGGGCTGAAGCTTTCTTT. The full variable domain, completed using reference TRBV18 and TRBJ1-1, is NAGVMQNPRHLVRRRGQEARLRCSPMKGHSHVYWYRQLPEEGLKFMVYLQKENIIDESGMPKERFSAEFPKEGPSILRIQQVVRGDSAAYFCASSPLRVGAEAFFGQGTRLTVV.

The table lists this clonotype with many counts. The CDR3 loop reads CSARRGGGGAGGYTF. DNA for the CDR3: TGCAGTGCTAGAAGGGGGGGAGGGGGCGCGGGTGGCTACACCTTC. The chain couples TRBV20-1 to TRBJ1-2, with 7 bases fitting TRBD1. J gave up 7 bases and V 2 bases, and 13 bases lay outside the gene matches. Germline values: CDR1 DFQATT, CDR2 SNEGSKA (reference sequence). The CDR3 contains 15 residues.

Points on this clonotype: With a much larger clone just one base away, this may be a read error. The V gene is TRBV7-8, the J gene TRBJ1-1; D possibly corresponds to TRBD1 (6 bases). Per germline, CDR1 SGHVS and CDR2 FQNEAQ. V was shortened by 5 bases and J by 2 bases, with 15 bases between the two germline ends. The CDR3 runs 15 residues. CDR3 sequence: CASSIGGGLNTEAFF. Written as DNA, the CDR3 is TGTGCCAGCAGCATAGGGGGGGGCCTTAACACTGAAGCTTTCTTT.

This clonotype was seen many times. The rearrangement joins TRBV5-1 to TRBJ2-7; 7 nucleotides agree with TRBD2. The ends lost 0 bases at V and 6 bases at J; junction bases unmatched: 9. The CDR3 covers 15 residues. CDR1 and CDR2 from the germline V gene are SGHRS and YFSETQ. This chain's CDR3 is CASSLANAGVAEQYF. CDR3 in DNA: TGCGCCAGCAGCTTGGCCAACGCGGGGGTAGCCGAGCAGTACTTC.

This chain links TRBV30 with TRBJ2-7, with TRBD1 matching over 7 bases. The germline V gene has CDR1 GTSNPN and CDR2 SVGIG (reference sequence). Trimming took 1 base from V and 3 from J; bases not matched to a gene: 3. The CDR3 extends over 13 amino acids. CDR3 in DNA: TGTGCCTGGAGTGGGGACAGACTCTACGAGCAGTACTTC. This gives the protein CAWSGDRLYEQYF.

Many counts were recorded for this clonotype. CDR3 DNA sequence: TGTGCCAGCAGCCCGGCCAGGCGAGCGGGGGACACTGAAGCTTTCTTT. It is translated as CASSPARRAGDTEAFF. The rearrangement joins TRBV5-5 to TRBJ1-1; D perhaps matches TRBD1 (5 bases). The V gene's germline CDR1 is SGHKS and CDR2 YYEKEE (reference sequence). The CDR3 runs 16 residues. Trimming stripped 4 bases from V and 3 bases from J, with 19 bases between.

This clonotype has ten or more counts. V usage is TRBV19 and J usage is TRBJ2-7, with D maybe TRBD1 (6 bases). The length of the CDR3 is 13 residues. The germline gives CDR1 LNHDA, CDR2 SQIVND (reference sequence). V was trimmed by 9 bases and J by 0 bases, leaving 12 bases between them. CDR3 in amino acids: CASSRTVSYEQYF. The CDR3 nucleotides read TGTGCCAGCAGCAGGACAGTCTCCTACGAGCAGTACTTC.

The table lists this clonotype with many counts. The chain uses TRBV12-3 or TRBV12-4 and TRBJ2-7, with D uncertain. This CDR3 comprises 16 residues. Trimming left V 6 bases short and J 2 bases short, with 20 bases between. The CDR3 sequence: CASSARTGKVTYEQYF. CDR3 bases: TGTGCCAGCAGCGCGCGGACGGGTAAAGTAACCTACGAGCAGTACTTC.

This clonotype was counted many times. This chain connects TRBV27 to TRBJ2-7; D is perhaps TRBD1 (5 bases). This CDR3 is built from 18 residues. Trimming pared 2 bases from V and 0 bases from J, leaving 20 bases between. From germline, CDR1 is MNHEY and CDR2 SMNVEV (reference sequence). CDR3: CASSLTPLRQRPSYEQYF. The CDR3 nucleotides read TGTGCCAGCAGTTTAACCCCACTTAGACAGAGGCCCTCCTACGAGCAGTACTTC.

The chain has TRBV4-2 and TRBJ2-5; a possible D gene is TRBD1 (7 bases). V lost 4 bases, J lost 2 bases, and 17 bases lay in between. This CDR3 comprises 16 residues. CDR1 and CDR2 (germline): LGHNA, YNFKEQ. The CDR3: CASSPRGDGKQETQYF. The CDR3 DNA follows: TGTGCCAGCAGCCCCAGGGGGGACGGAAAGCAAGAGACCCAGTACTTC.

There are many counts of this clonotype. V is TRBV28 and J is TRBJ2-5; D gene ambiguous. The CDR3 is 15 residues long. The V end was cut by 3 bases, the J end by 2 bases, with 13 bases between. Germline CDR1 reads MDHEN; CDR2 reads SYDVKM. DNA of the CDR3: TGTGCCAGCAGTTTCGTTTTCCCCGGGCAAGAGACCCAGTACTTC. Amino acids: CASSFVFPGQETQYF.

This clonotype was seen repeatedly, ten times or more. This chain joins TRBV3-1 and TRBJ1-5, with 7 bases aligning to TRBD1. Germline trimming cut 0 bases from V and 2 bases from J; bases unmatched to any gene: 10. This CDR3 has 18 residues. The V gene's germline CDR1 is LGHDT and CDR2 YNNKEL (reference sequence). CDR3 residues: CASSQEWAGGRGNQPQHF. Here the CDR3 DNA reads TGTGCCAGCAGCCAAGAATGGGCAGGGGGTCGGGGCAATCAGCCCCAGCATTTT.

Regarding this clonotype: A much more abundant neighbour one base away suggests this may be a read error. The chain joins TRBV12-3 or TRBV12-4 to TRBJ2-1; 10 bases fit TRBD2. V lost 8 bases, J lost 4 bases, and 8 bases stayed unmatched. There are 15 residues in the CDR3. The CDR3 bases are TGTGCCAGCTGTCCGGAGCGGGAGGGGTACAATGAGCAGTTCTTC. This codes for CASCPEREGYNEQFF.

This clonotype occurred many times. The J gene is TRBJ2-1, the V gene TRBV5-1; 7 bases fit TRBD2. V trimming: 0 bases; J trimming: 3 bases; junction bases outside the gene matches: 3. This CDR3 is 15 amino acids long. CDR1 SGHRS and CDR2 YFSETQ come from the germline V gene. The CDR3 loop reads CASSLGWTSYNEQFF. In DNA form, the CDR3 reads TGCGCCAGCAGCTTGGGGTGGACTAGCTACAATGAGCAGTTCTTC.

This clonotype appeared many times. J is TRBJ2-2 and V is TRBV5-1, with 9 bases matching TRBD2. Germline V gene data show CDR1 as SGHRS and CDR2 as YFSETQ. V gave up 0 bases and J gave up 6 bases; unmatched junction bases: 12. This CDR3 contains 18 residues. The CDR3 nucleotides read TGCGCCAGCAGCTTGGTGCGTAGCGGGAGTGAATTCGCCGGGGAGCTGTTTTTT. It yields the protein CASSLVRSGSEFAGELFF.

Ten or more counts support this clonotype. The DNA of the CDR3 is TGTGCCATCAGGCCGGGACAGGGGACTTACGAGCAGTACTTC. Its protein is CAIRPGQGTYEQYF. The rearrangement links TRBV10-3 to TRBJ2-7, with 10 positions matching TRBD1. The V and J ends lost 6 bases and 4 bases, in that order; junction bases with no gene match: 6. Germline assignment: CDR1 ENHRY and CDR2 SYGVKD. This CDR3 region has 14 residues.

For this clonotype: A much larger clone differs by one base, so this may be a read error. The chain carries TRBV12-3 or TRBV12-4 and TRBJ2-1; TRBD2 matches at 10 bases. The CDR3 is 17 amino acids. Here the CDR3 reads CASSSHAGTSVPNEPFF. DNA for the CDR3: TGTGCCAGCAGTTCCCATGCCGGGACTAGCGTCCCTAATGAGCCGTTCTTC.

The chain uses TRBV12-3 or TRBV12-4 and TRBJ2-3, with TRBD2 matching over 12 bases. V gave up 4 bases and J gave up 3 bases; unmatched junction bases: 5. The CDR3 has 16 amino acids. CDR3 sequence reads: CASSSLAGGETDTQYF. The CDR3 DNA reads as TGTGCCAGCAGTTCCCTAGCGGGGGGGGAAACAGATACGCAGTATTTT.

This clonotype has ten or more counts. The rearrangement uses TRBV29-1 and TRBJ1-1; a weak D match, TRBD1 (6 bases). The V and J ends lost 8 bases and 5 bases respectively, with 15 bases between them. Germline V gives CDR1 SQVTM, CDR2 ANQGSEA. The CDR3 runs to 12 residues. The CDR3 sequence: CSTTGKWTEAFF. Here the CDR3 DNA reads TGCAGCACCACAGGGAAATGGACTGAAGCTTTCTTT.

This clonotype was counted ten times or more. The chain joins TRBV5-1 to TRBJ2-5; D may be TRBD1 or TRBD2 (5 bases each). With 4 bases removed from V and 1 base from J, the gap between germline ends came to 11 bases. This CDR3 region has 14 residues. Germline values: CDR1 SGHRS, CDR2 YFSETQ. Here the CDR3 DNA reads TGCGCCAGCAGCCTGGGACGGATCCAAGAGACCCAGTACTTC. Translated, it gives CASSLGRIQETQYF.

The CDR3, as DNA: TGTGCCTGGAGTGTACGCGCAGGGGGCTACAATGAGCAGTTCTTC. Protein product: CAWSVRAGGYNEQFF. The J gene is TRBJ2-1, the V gene TRBV30; 7 bases fit TRBD1. Germline CDR1 and CDR2: GTSNPN and SVGIG (reference sequence). This CDR3 spans 15 amino acids. The trim removed 0 bases at V and 3 bases at J, leaving 5 bases unmatched.

This clonotype was seen ten or more times. The rearrangement joins TRBV9 to TRBJ2-5, with D possibly TRBD2 on 5 matching bases. There are 12 residues in the CDR3. V lost 3 bases and J lost 6, with 9 bases in between. The V gene's germline CDR1 is SGDLS and CDR2 YYNGEE. The CDR3 region has the DNA TGTGCCAGCAGCGCCGAGGGCAAGACCCAGTACTTC. Translation: CASSAEGKTQYF.

This clonotype has a count of ten or more. This chain links TRBV7-9 with TRBJ1-1; TRBD1 might be the D (5 bases). The V gene's germline CDR1 is SEHNR and CDR2 FQNEAQ (reference sequence). Trimming cost V 2 bases and J 5 bases, with 9 bases left between them. This CDR3 has 13 amino acids. Here the CDR3 DNA reads TGTGCCAGCAGCTTAAGGGGAGGTACTGAAGCTTTCTTT. Translated, it gives CASSLRGGTEAFF.

This clonotype was picked up many times. This chain joins TRBV20-1 and TRBJ1-1, with TRBD1 as a possible D gene (5 bases). The CDR3 covers 13 residues. Deletions cut 0 bases from V and 2 bases from J, with 7 bases between. Germline-derived CDR1 and CDR2 are DFQATT and SNEGSKA (reference sequence). This CDR3 is CSARDGGNTEAFF. The CDR3 DNA reads TGCAGTGCTAGAGATGGGGGAAACACTGAAGCTTTCTTT.

With respect to this clonotype: Its ends do not fully match the called genes, so a read error is possible. V and J are TRBV6-1 and TRBJ2-7, with D unclear. The CDR3 is 14 residues long. Looked up from germline, CDR1 is MNHNS and CDR2 is SASEGT. CDR3: CASKPGLTTYEQHF. The CDR3 coding sequence is TGTGCCAGTAAACCGGGTCTGACGACCTACGAGCAGCACTTC.

This clonotype was seen repeatedly, ten times or more. The chain carries TRBV10-3 and TRBJ2-7; 8 nucleotides line up with TRBD2. The CDR3 is 15 amino acids. Germline assignment: CDR1 ENHRY and CDR2 SYGVKD. V was pared by 6 bases and J by 2 bases, with 9 bases of the junction left unmatched. The CDR3 bases are TGTGCCATCAGAGGGGCTAGCGGGCTGGCCTACGAGCAGTACTTC. As protein: CAIRGASGLAYEQYF.